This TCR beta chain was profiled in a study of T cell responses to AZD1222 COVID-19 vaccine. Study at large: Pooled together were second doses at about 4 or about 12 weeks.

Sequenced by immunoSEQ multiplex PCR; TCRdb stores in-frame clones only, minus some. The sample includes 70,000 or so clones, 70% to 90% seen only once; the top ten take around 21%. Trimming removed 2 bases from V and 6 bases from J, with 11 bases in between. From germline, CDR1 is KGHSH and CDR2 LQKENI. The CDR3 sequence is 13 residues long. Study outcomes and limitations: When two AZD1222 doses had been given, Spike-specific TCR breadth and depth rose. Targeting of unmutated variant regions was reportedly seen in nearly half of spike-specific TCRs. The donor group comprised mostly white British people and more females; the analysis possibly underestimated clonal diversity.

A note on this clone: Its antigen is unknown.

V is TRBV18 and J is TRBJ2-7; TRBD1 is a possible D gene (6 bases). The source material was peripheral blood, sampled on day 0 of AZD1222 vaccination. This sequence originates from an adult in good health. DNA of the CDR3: TGTGCCAGCTCACCAAACAGGGTGAGCGAGCAGTACTTC. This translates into CASSPNRVSEQYF.